The 21 T cell receptor beta chains presented below share a single source sample, sequenced in a study of control samples from healthy donors and cancer patients. Libraries were prepared by immunoSEQ multiplex PCR; TCRdb keeps only in-frame clonotypes and omits some of them. Of about 120,000 clones listed, over 90% are singletons. What was sequenced was blood. The source of these receptors is a young man in good health.

The J gene is TRBJ1-3, the V gene TRBV13; D gene unclear. The CDR3 is 14 amino acids. From germline, CDR1 is PRHDT and CDR2 FYEKMQ (reference sequence). Trimming took off 3 bases at V and 0 bases at J, with 6 bases between the two ends. The CDR3: CASSFRLSGNTIYF. DNA for the CDR3: TGTGCCAGCAGCTTTAGGCTCTCTGGAAACACCATATATTTT.

V and J are TRBV19 and TRBJ2-7; tentatively, D is TRBD1 (7 bases). The V end was cut by 5 bases, the J end by 2 bases, with 16 bases between. This CDR3 is 15 amino acids long. Germline V gene lookup returns CDR1 LNHDA and CDR2 SQIVND (reference sequence). This chain's CDR3 is CASSPGGQSAYEQYF. The DNA for the CDR3 is TGTGCCAGTAGTCCCGGGGGACAGTCAGCCTACGAGCAGTACTTC.

The chain couples TRBV27 to TRBJ1-2, with D uncertain. Germline lookup yields CDR1 MNHEY and CDR2 SMNVEV (reference sequence). The CDR3 spans 16 residues. Trimming shortened V by 5 bases and J by 3 bases, and 19 bases separated the two germline ends. Here the CDR3 reads CASSPLGQDAYYGYTF. In DNA form, the CDR3 reads TGTGCCAGCAGTCCCCTCGGGCAGGACGCATACTATGGCTACACCTTC.

This chain connects TRBV7-9 to TRBJ1-6; 8 bases align to TRBD1. The V and J ends lost 5 bases and 8 bases, in that order; junction bases with no gene match: 14. Germline values: CDR1 SEHNR, CDR2 FQNEAQ (reference sequence). The CDR3 covers 17 residues. CDR3 protein: CASSKVGTGLGDSPLHF. As DNA, the CDR3 is TGTGCCAGCAGCAAAGTAGGGACAGGCCTGGGGGATTCACCCCTCCACTTT.

This clone appeared once. The rearrangement joins TRBV30 to TRBJ1-1; D perhaps matches TRBD1 (5 bases). Germline values: CDR1 GTSNPN, CDR2 SVGIG (reference sequence). This CDR3 region has 13 residues. V was shortened by 4 bases and J by 9 bases, with 18 bases between the two germline ends. The CDR3 DNA is TGTGCCTGGACTATAGCGGGACGGCATAAAGCTTTCTTT. Amino acids: CAWTIAGRHKAFF.

The rearrangement joins TRBV27 to TRBJ1-2, with D tentatively TRBD1 (6 bases). V lost 3 bases and J lost 6, with 8 bases in between. Looked up from germline, CDR1 is MNHEY and CDR2 is SMNVEV (reference sequence). The CDR3 totals 12 residues. CDR3 sequence (DNA): TGTGCCAGCAGTTTTTCAGGGGATGGCTACACCTTC. Translating it yields CASSFSGDGYTF.

CDR3 residues: CASSLAMDANGYTF. The DNA of the CDR3 is TGTGCCAGCAGCTTGGCCATGGACGCGAATGGCTACACCTTC. The chain links TRBV5-4 to TRBJ1-2; D ambiguous. V was trimmed by 0 bases and J by 6 bases, leaving 12 bases between them. CDR3 length: 14 residues. Per germline, CDR1 SGHNT and CDR2 YYREEE (reference sequence).

The rearrangement joins TRBV6-6 to TRBJ2-3; 9 positions match TRBD1. Germline CDR1 is MNHNY and CDR2 is SVGAGI (reference sequence). Losses at the gene ends were 5 bases for V and 0 bases for J; bases not matched to a gene: 27. The CDR3 extends over 23 amino acids. CDR3 loop: CASSLERYPSLMGGTGSTDTQYF. The CDR3 nucleotides read TGTGCCAGCAGTCTAGAGCGCTACCCTTCTTTGATGGGAGGGACAGGGAGCACAGATACGCAGTATTTT.

This clone was counted a few times. This chain links TRBV27 with TRBJ1-5; D not certain. CDR1 and CDR2 from the germline V gene are MNHEY and SMNVEV (reference sequence). V lost 2 bases and J lost 6, with 8 bases in between. The CDR3 length is 13 residues. The CDR3 protein is CASSLGRAQPQHF. CDR3 nucleotide sequence: TGTGCCAGCAGTTTAGGGAGAGCTCAGCCCCAGCATTTT.

The genes are TRBV28 and TRBJ1-1, with TRBD1 as a possible D gene (6 bases). Germline V gene data show CDR1 as MDHEN and CDR2 as SYDVKM. V was trimmed by 6 bases and J by 4 bases, leaving 24 bases between them. This CDR3 comprises 17 residues. Written as DNA, the CDR3 is TGTGCCAGCAGCGAGACAGGTCCGGCGTTGGGAGGCACTGAAGCTTTCTTT. Encoded protein: CASSETGPALGGTEAFF.

The chain has TRBV5-1 and TRBJ1-1; 9 positions agree with TRBD1. The CDR3 is made up of 15 amino acids. With V trimmed by 4 bases and J by 6 bases, 10 bases remained unmatched. Germline V gives CDR1 SGHRS, CDR2 YFSETQ. The CDR3, as DNA: TGCGCCAGCAGCGAGGGGACAGGGCTAGGACCTGAAGCTTTCTTT. Its translation: CASSEGTGLGPEAFF.

J is TRBJ1-2 and V is TRBV27, with D maybe TRBD1 (6 bases). V gave up 5 bases and J gave up 8 bases, with 21 bases separating them. CDR1 is MNHEY and CDR2 is SMNVEV in the germline V gene (reference sequence). The CDR3 runs to 15 residues. The CDR3 is CASSLGRTGWGGYTF. The DNA of the CDR3 is TGTGCCAGCAGTCTAGGCCGAACAGGGTGGGGAGGCTACACCTTC.

V usage is TRBV7-9 and J usage is TRBJ1-1, with D possibly being TRBD1 (6 bases). The V gene's germline CDR1 is SEHNR and CDR2 FQNEAQ (reference sequence). V gave up 1 base and J gave up 0 bases, with 9 bases separating them. The CDR3 sequence is 15 residues long. CDR3 nucleotide sequence: TGTGCCAGCAGCTTAGAAGGGGGGCTGAACACTGAAGCTTTCTTT. It translates to CASSLEGGLNTEAFF.

The rearrangement joins TRBV6-6 to TRBJ1-4, with 10 bases that match TRBD1. Trimming cost V 8 bases and J 6 bases; bases outside gene matches: 6. The length of the CDR3 is 14 residues. Germline V gene lookup returns CDR1 MNHNY and CDR2 SVGAGI (reference sequence). The CDR3 sequence is CASVRGTGDEKLFF. CDR3 coding DNA: TGTGCCAGCGTACGAGGGACAGGGGATGAAAAACTGTTTTTT.

V and J are TRBV3-1 (or the pseudogene TRBV3-2) and TRBJ2-3; D is perhaps TRBD2 (6 bases). CDR1 LGHDT and CDR2 YNNKEL come from the germline V gene (reference sequence). This CDR3 has 13 amino acids. Trimming pared 0 bases from V and 13 bases from J, leaving 14 bases between. The CDR3 sequence: CASSQDRGRAEYF. The CDR3 coding sequence is TGTGCCAGCAGCCAAGATCGGGGGAGAGCAGAGTATTTT.

The chain recombines TRBV6-5 with TRBJ2-1; TRBD1 matches at 10 bases. Trimming cost V 2 bases and J 5 bases; bases outside gene matches: 6. Germline V gene lookup returns CDR1 MNHEY and CDR2 SVGAGI. The CDR3 sequence is 16 residues long. The CDR3 is CASSYTGTGVNNEQFF. The CDR3 nucleotides read TGTGCCAGCAGTTACACCGGGACAGGGGTCAACAATGAGCAGTTCTTC.

The rearrangement links TRBV5-1 to TRBJ1-1; no reliable D call. With 0 bases removed from V and 7 bases from J, the gap between germline ends came to 16 bases. Germline CDR1 and CDR2: SGHRS and YFSETQ. The CDR3 length is 15 residues. The CDR3 DNA is TGCGCCAGCAGCTTGGTGAGGGAGAGGGTGGATGAAGCTTTCTTT. It translates to CASSLVRERVDEAFF.

The chain employs TRBV4-2 and TRBJ1-1, with TRBD1 as a possible D gene (5 bases). The CDR3 has 13 amino acids. Germline CDR1 reads LGHNA; CDR2 reads YNFKEQ. V lost 8 bases to trimming and J lost 5 bases, with 15 bases between them. The CDR3 region is CASRAVGQTEAFF. The CDR3 region has the DNA TGTGCCAGCCGTGCCGTGGGGCAAACTGAAGCTTTCTTT.

The chain combines TRBV14 with TRBJ2-1, with unresolved D. The CDR3 loop spans 13 amino acids. Trimming stripped 1 base from V and 9 bases from J, with 10 bases between. Germline V gene sequence: CDR1 SGHDN, CDR2 FVKESK. The CDR3 DNA sequence: TGTGCCAGCAGCCAAGTTGGCGCCGGTGAGCAGTTCTTC. Translating it yields CASSQVGAGEQFF. The variable domain in full, with the rest retrieved from reference TRBV14 and TRBJ2-1, is EAGVTQFPSHSVIEKGQTVTLRCDPISGHDNLYWYRRVMGKEIKFLLHFVKESKQDESGMPNNRFLAERTGGTYSTLKVQPAELEDSGVYFCASSQVGAGEQFFGPGTRLTVL.

This clone was seen at least ten times. The chain has TRBV20-1 and TRBJ1-2; D gene ambiguous. V lost 3 bases to trimming and J lost 7 bases, with 9 bases between them. Germline V gene data show CDR1 as DFQATT and CDR2 as SNEGSKA (reference sequence). The CDR3 has 11 amino acids. The CDR3 DNA reads TGCAGTGCTAGTCTGGGGTCTGGCTACACCTTC. This sequence encodes CSASLGSGYTF.

J is TRBJ1-5 and V is TRBV6-6; D is unclear. V lost 5 bases and J 7 bases, leaving 24 bases between the germline ends. Per the germline V gene, CDR1 is MNHNY and CDR2 is SVGAGI (reference sequence). The CDR3 extends over 17 amino acids. This CDR3 is CASSLRVGSPPGQPQHF. The CDR3, as DNA: TGTGCCAGCAGTCTTAGGGTAGGGTCCCCTCCGGGACAGCCCCAGCATTTT.